This T cell receptor (beta chain) was captured in a study of shared clonotypes between healthy human individuals. Trimming pared 5 bases from V and 7 bases from J, leaving 9 bases between. The CDR3 covers 11 residues. The germline gives CDR1 LGHNA, CDR2 YNFKEQ. Some clones are missing from TCRdb's copy, which holds only in-frame ones; the method was immunoSEQ multiplex PCR. The sample shows about 990,000 clones, around 78% of them seen only once. The TCR comes from a man aged 18 to 29 in good health. Some clones in this sample may be carry-over from other donors' samples. Sequencing input: memory CD4+ T cells from PBMCs. Subset of the sample: CD45RA-negative fraction. This sequence joins TRBV4-2 and TRBJ2-7; D perhaps matches TRBD2 (6 bases). The CDR3 protein is CASSDRGEQYF. The CDR3 DNA follows: TGTGCCAGCAGCGACCGGGGGGAGCAGTACTTC.